The T cell receptor (beta chain) described here comes from a study of T cells in Graves' hyperthyroidism and ophthalmopathy. The sample holds many counts of this clonotype. The TCR beta CDR3 regions underwent amplification using RNA transcripts as the source. Primed by the HTBI set, a first-round RT-PCR was run on the TCR CDR3. TCRdb ran MiXCR on the multiplex PCR reads and lists one entry per CDR3 protein. This sample has almost 250,000 distinct CDR3 sequences; roughly 22% occur once, and the top ten carry about 40%. From germline, CDR1 is LGHDT and CDR2 YNNKEL (reference sequence). The CDR3 consists of 17 residues. V lost 2 bases to trimming and J lost 7 bases, with 20 bases between them.

The chain combines TRBV3-1 with TRBJ2-2; tentatively, D is TRBD1 or TRBD2 (5 bases each). Sample: blood. The sequence came from a woman aged 40 to 49 with Graves' ophthalmopathy. This CDR3 is CASSQPGPGTSNGELFF. The CDR3 DNA is TGTGCCAGCAGCCAACCCGGTCCCGGGACCAGTAACGGGGAGCTGTTTTTT.